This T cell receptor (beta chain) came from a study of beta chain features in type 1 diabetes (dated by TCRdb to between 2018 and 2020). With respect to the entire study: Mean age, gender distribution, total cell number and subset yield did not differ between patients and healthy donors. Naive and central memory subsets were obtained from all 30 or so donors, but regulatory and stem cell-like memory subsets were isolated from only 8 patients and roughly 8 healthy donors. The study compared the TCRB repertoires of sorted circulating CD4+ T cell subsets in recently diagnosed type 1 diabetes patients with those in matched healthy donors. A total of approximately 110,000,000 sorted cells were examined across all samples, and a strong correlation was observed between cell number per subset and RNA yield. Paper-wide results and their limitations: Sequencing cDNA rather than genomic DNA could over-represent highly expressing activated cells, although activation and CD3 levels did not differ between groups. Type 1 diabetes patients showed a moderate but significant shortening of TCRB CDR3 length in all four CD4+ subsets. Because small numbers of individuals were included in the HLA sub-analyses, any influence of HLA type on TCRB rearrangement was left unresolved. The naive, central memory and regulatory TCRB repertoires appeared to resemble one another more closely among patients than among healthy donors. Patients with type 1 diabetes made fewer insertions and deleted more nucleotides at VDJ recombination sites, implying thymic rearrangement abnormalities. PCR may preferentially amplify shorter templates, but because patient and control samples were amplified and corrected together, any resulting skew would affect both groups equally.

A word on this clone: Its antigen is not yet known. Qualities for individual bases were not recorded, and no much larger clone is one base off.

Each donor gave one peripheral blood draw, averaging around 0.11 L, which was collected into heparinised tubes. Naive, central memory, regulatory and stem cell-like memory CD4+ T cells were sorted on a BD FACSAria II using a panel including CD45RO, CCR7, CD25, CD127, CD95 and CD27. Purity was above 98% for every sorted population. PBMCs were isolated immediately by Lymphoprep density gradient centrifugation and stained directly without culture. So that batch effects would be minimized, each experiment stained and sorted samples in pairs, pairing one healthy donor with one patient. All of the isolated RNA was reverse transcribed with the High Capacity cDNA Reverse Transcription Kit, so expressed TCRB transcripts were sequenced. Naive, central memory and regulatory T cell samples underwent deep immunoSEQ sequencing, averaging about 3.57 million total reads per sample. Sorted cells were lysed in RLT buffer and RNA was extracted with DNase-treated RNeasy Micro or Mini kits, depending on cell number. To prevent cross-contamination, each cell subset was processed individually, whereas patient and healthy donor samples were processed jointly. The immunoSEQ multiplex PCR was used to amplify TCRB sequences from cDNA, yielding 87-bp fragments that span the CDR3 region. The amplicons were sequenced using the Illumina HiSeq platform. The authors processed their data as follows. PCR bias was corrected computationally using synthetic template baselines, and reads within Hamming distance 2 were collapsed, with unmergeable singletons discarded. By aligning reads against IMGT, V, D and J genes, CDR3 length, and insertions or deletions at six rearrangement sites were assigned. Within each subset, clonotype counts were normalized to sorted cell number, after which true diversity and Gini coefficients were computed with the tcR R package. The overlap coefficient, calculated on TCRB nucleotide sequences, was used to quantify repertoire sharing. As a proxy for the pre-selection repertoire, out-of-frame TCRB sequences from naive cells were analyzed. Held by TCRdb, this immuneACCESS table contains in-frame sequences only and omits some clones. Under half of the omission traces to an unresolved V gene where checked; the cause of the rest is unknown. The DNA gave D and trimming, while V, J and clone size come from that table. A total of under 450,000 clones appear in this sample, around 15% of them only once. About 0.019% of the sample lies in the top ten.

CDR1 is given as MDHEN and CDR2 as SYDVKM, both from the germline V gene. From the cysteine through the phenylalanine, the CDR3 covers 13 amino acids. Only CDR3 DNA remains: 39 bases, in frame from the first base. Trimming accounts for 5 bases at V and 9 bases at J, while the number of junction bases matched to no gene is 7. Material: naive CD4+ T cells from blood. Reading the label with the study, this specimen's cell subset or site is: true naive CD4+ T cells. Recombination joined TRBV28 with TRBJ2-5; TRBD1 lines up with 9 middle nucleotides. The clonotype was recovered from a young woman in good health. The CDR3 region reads CASSTRDRVPQYF. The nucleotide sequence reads TGTGCCAGCAGTACCCGGGACAGGGTGCCCCAGTACTTC.